Below, 8 T cell receptor beta chains from the same sample are listed, as sequenced in a study of Graves' ophthalmopathy and Graves' hyperthyroidism. Using RNA transcripts, the TCR beta CDR3 regions were amplified. After a first-round RT-PCR with HTBI primers, a second-round multiplex PCR was run. TCRdb called the multiplex PCR reads again in MiXCR, with one record for every CDR3 protein. The sample has fewer than 600,000 distinct CDR3 sequences, around 14% seen once; the top ten hold 8% to 10%. The specimen was blood. The receptor source for this set is a woman younger than 45 with Graves' ophthalmopathy.

This clonotype was detected ten times or more. V usage is TRBV20-1 and J usage is TRBJ1-6; the D gene is possibly TRBD1 (6 bases). The CDR3 consists of 15 residues. V shed 2 bases and J shed 7 bases, with 15 bases lying between them. CDR1 DFQATT and CDR2 SNEGSKA come from the germline V gene (reference sequence). DNA for the CDR3: TGCAGTGCTAGACCAGGGACAAGACGCAATTCACCCCTCCACTTT. Its translation: CSARPGTRRNSPLHF.

Notes on this clonotype: This could be a read error, since a much larger clone is one nucleotide away. This sequence joins TRBV6-4 and TRBJ2-7; 7 bases line up with TRBD1. Germline CDR1 MRHNA, CDR2 SNTAGT. The CDR3 loop spans 21 amino acids. CDR3: CASSGYLRRGQDPPTSYDQYF. The CDR3 DNA reads as TGTGCCAGCAGTGGCTACCTAAGGCGCGGACAGGACCCTCCTACCTCCTACGATCAGTACTTC.

This clonotype has at least ten counts. The V and J genes are TRBV12-5 and TRBJ1-2, with 8 bases aligning to TRBD1. Trimming cost V 5 bases and J 6 bases; bases outside gene matches: 8. Germline CDR1 and CDR2: LGHNT and FRNRAP. The CDR3 sequence is 14 residues long. The chain's CDR3 is CASGPLGQVNGYTF. CDR3 in DNA: TGTGCTAGTGGTCCCTTGGGACAGGTGAATGGCTACACCTTC.

This clonotype was seen ten or more times. The chain is built from TRBV19 and TRBJ1-6; 7 bases fit TRBD1. In germline, CDR1 is LNHDA, CDR2 SQIVND (reference sequence). CDR3 length equals 16 residues. Germline trimming cut 5 bases from V and 4 bases from J; bases unmatched to any gene: 8. CDR3 amino acids: CASSLSGTAYNSPLHF. In nucleotides, the CDR3 is TGTGCCAGTAGTTTATCCGGGACAGCGTATAATTCACCCCTCCACTTT.

The sample holds many counts of this clonotype. The junction differs from germline at one of its ends, possibly a read error. This chain links TRBV7-7 with TRBJ2-5, with 14 positions matching TRBD2. The germline V gene encodes CDR1 SSHAT and CDR2 FNYEAQ (reference sequence). CDR3 size: 17 residues. CDR3 region: CASSLTSGRAEEETQYF. CDR3 DNA sequence: TGTGCTAGCAGCTTGACTAGCGGGAGGGCCGAGGAAGAGACCCAGTACTTC.

This clonotype was seen many times. J is TRBJ1-2 and V is TRBV5-5, with D perhaps matching TRBD1 (5 bases). Germline V gene lookup returns CDR1 SGHKS and CDR2 YYEKEE (reference sequence). The CDR3 runs 13 residues. Trimming removed 0 bases from V and 9 bases from J, with 12 bases in between. The CDR3 reads CASSLGGEVRYTF. In DNA form, the CDR3 reads TGTGCCAGCAGCTTGGGGGGGGAGGTTCGCTACACCTTC.

Note on this clonotype: This may be a read error: a much more frequent sequence differs by one nucleotide. The CDR3 does not close with the conserved phenylalanine or tryptophan, likely indicating a read error. This sequence joins TRBV19 and TRBJ1-2; the D gene is possibly TRBD1 (5 bases). The CDR3 length is 15 residues. V dropped 4 bases and J dropped 4 bases, with 16 bases sitting between them. Germline loops: CDR1 LNHDA, CDR2 SQIVND (reference sequence). CDR3 residues: CASSTHEGRVYGYTY. DNA of the CDR3: TGTGCCAGTAGTACTCACGAGGGGCGCGTCTATGGCTACACCTAC.

Ten or more counts support this clonotype. The J gene is TRBJ1-2, the V gene TRBV28; D perhaps matches TRBD1 (5 bases). The CDR3 extends over 15 amino acids. Germline-derived CDR1 and CDR2 are MDHEN and SYDVKM. V lost 4 bases and J 2 bases, leaving 14 bases between the germline ends. The CDR3 protein is CASSSRGGGNYGYTF. Here the CDR3 DNA reads TGTGCCAGCAGTTCACGGGGGGGAGGGAACTATGGCTACACCTTC.